This T cell receptor beta chain was sequenced for a study of spatial heterogeneity in lung cancer. Whole-study findings and limits: Counts that tracked tumor mutation counts were those of expanded intratumoral alpha and beta TCRs.

The CDR3 has 16 amino acids. The J segment lost 8 bases and the V segment lost 3 bases, leaving 14 bases of the junction unmatched. Germline V CDR1 and CDR2: DFQATT, SNEGSKA (reference sequence). This clonotype is medium-sized within its sample. Its specificity is not known. This beta chain slipped into a library made for alpha chains as a stray read, so its size is not meaningful. One entry per CDR3 protein, called by TCRdb with MiXCR from the 5' RACE reads. This sample has fewer than 6,500 distinct CDR3 sequences, with roughly 7.8% found just once. Time point specified: sample taken at primary tumor resection.

Material: lung tumor tissue, obtained at surgery. The sequence came from a female donor with early-stage non-small cell lung cancer. The rearrangement links TRBV20-1 to TRBJ2-1; 9 bases match TRBD2. The CDR3, as DNA: TGCAGTGCTAGTGGGGCTAGCGGGGAAGGGGTAGATGAGCAGTTCTTC. This gives the protein CSASGASGEGVDEQFF.